The TCR beta chain described here comes from a study of shared clonotypes between healthy human individuals. CDR3 size: 17 residues. V was cut by 4 bases and J by 3 bases, with 23 bases left in between. Germline values: CDR1 SGHRS, CDR2 YFSETQ. Using immunoSEQ multiplex PCR, the repertoire was profiled, and TCRdb retains in-frame clones only, with some absent. There are around 240,000 clones in the sample; over 60% occur only once, and around 10% lies in the top ten. The rearrangement joins TRBV5-1 to TRBJ2-7; a weak D match, TRBD2 (8 bases). The receptor was derived from a man aged 25 to 40 in good health. The sample was memory CD4+ T cells sorted from blood. The subset was: CD45RA-negative fraction. The CDR3 reads CASSARRDSGSFYEQYF. CDR3 nucleotide sequence: TGCGCCAGCAGCGCCCGGCGGGACAGCGGGAGTTTCTACGAGCAGTACTTC.